This note documents a single TCR beta chain sequence. Its antigen remains unidentified. RNA was extracted from bulk tissue without any cell sorting. This non-tumor lung sample came from over 3 cm beyond the tumor edge. This specimen belongs to a study of tumor and adjacent non-tumor tissue in lung cancer. Study-wide context: Approximately 4 million productive TCRbeta reads were obtained per sample on average.

TCRbeta libraries were built with three rounds of nested PCR, modified from ARM-PCR. One entry per CDR3 protein, called by TCRdb with MiXCR from the multiplex PCR reads. The top ten hold around 29% of the sample, which has more than 55,000 distinct CDR3 sequences, around 61% seen once. V was trimmed by 6 bases and J by 3 bases, leaving 14 bases between them. CDR3 size: 15 residues. Per the germline V gene, CDR1 is MNHEY and CDR2 is SVGEGT. Study-wide results and caveats: Tumor tissue had significantly higher TCR diversity than normal lung. Normal lung showed higher cumulative top 100 clone frequency than tumor.

What was sequenced was distant non-tumor lung tissue. This clonotype was sampled from a man between 65 and 79 years old with non-small cell lung cancer. This sequence joins TRBV6-2 or TRBV6-3 and TRBJ2-2; a possible D gene is TRBD1 (6 bases). The CDR3 DNA is TGTGCCAGCAGAGGTGGGGCAGGGGACACCGGGGAGCTGTTTTTT. Translated: CASRGGAGDTGELFF.